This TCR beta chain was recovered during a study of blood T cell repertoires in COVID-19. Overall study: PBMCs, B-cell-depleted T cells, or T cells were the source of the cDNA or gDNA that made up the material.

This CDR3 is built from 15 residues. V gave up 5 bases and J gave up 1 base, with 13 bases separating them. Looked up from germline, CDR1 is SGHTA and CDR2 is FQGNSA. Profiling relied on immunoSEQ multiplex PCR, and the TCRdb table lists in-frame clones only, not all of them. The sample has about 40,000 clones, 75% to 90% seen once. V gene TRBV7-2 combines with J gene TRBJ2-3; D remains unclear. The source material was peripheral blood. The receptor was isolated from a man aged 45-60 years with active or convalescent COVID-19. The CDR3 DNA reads TGTGCCAGCAGCCCCGACCGCGGCGGCACAGATACGCAGTATTTT. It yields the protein CASSPDRGGTDTQYF.